The 18 T cell receptor beta chains in this list originate from one sample, sequenced in a study of T-cell memory formation after mild COVID-19. Via MiXCR, TCRdb re-called the 5' RACE reads, giving one row per CDR3 protein. The table has about 200,000 distinct CDR3 sequences, just over 9.5% seen once. The sequenced sample consisted of PBMCs or a T cell subset sorted from them (not recorded which). The receptors were sampled from a man aged 18-30 years who had mild COVID-19 (a few samples of this study predate the infection). Cell type and time point are not known.

This clonotype was recorded many times. The genes are TRBV29-1 and TRBJ1-2; TRBD1 might be the D (5 bases). CDR3 length: 13 amino acids. The ends were cut back, 5 bases at V and 8 bases at J, with 18 bases in the middle. From germline, CDR1 is SQVTM and CDR2 ANQGSEA. DNA for the CDR3: TGCAGCGTTCTGGGCCCCAAAAGGGGCGGCTACACCTTC. The encoded protein is CSVLGPKRGGYTF.

This clonotype was seen more than once but under ten times. This chain joins TRBV4-2 and TRBJ1-2, with a possible D match to TRBD1 (5 bases). Germline CDR1 reads LGHNA; CDR2 reads YNFKEQ. The CDR3 contains 16 residues. Trimming stripped 0 bases from V and 0 bases from J, with 11 bases between. CDR3 sequence reads: CASSQEGDVPNYGYTF. CDR3 in DNA: TGTGCCAGCAGCCAAGAAGGGGACGTACCTAACTATGGCTACACCTTC.

This clonotype was counted only a few times. The CDR3 protein is CASSYLGWAVRNEQFF. DNA for the CDR3: TGTGCCAGCAGTTACCTAGGTTGGGCGGTCCGCAATGAGCAGTTCTTC. This chain joins TRBV6-2 or TRBV6-3 and TRBJ2-1; the D is unclear. The CDR3 length is 16 residues. Trimming stripped 2 bases from V and 6 bases from J, with 17 bases between. The germline gives CDR1 MNHEY, CDR2 SVGEGT.

This clonotype was seen ten or more times. This rearrangement joins TRBV18 to TRBJ2-7; possible D gene TRBD2, 6 bases. V lost 3 bases and J 7 bases, leaving 13 bases between the germline ends. From germline, CDR1 is KGHSH and CDR2 LQKENI. The CDR3 loop spans 13 amino acids. The CDR3: CASSPWRAGEQYF. The CDR3 DNA reads as TGTGCCAGCTCACCTTGGAGGGCGGGGGAGCAGTACTTC.

The chain recombines TRBV27 with TRBJ1-4, with 8 bases fitting TRBD1. The CDR3 runs 18 residues. After removal of 3 bases from V and 0 bases from J, the junction contained 9 bases not matched to a gene. Germline assignment: CDR1 MNHEY and CDR2 SMNVEV (reference sequence). CDR3 amino acids: CASSFRPGTGATNEKLFF. As DNA, the CDR3 is TGTGCCAGCAGTTTCCGCCCCGGGACAGGTGCAACTAATGAAAAACTGTTTTTT.

The sample holds a few counts of this clonotype. This sequence joins TRBV28 and TRBJ2-1; D might be TRBD2 (6 bases). Germline V lookup: CDR1 MDHEN, CDR2 SYDVKM. With 6 bases removed from V and 6 bases from J, the gap between germline ends came to 15 bases. This CDR3 has 14 amino acids. The CDR3: CASSQTSSANEQFF. DNA of the CDR3: TGTGCCAGCAGCCAGACTAGTAGCGCCAATGAGCAGTTCTTC.

This clonotype has more than one count but fewer than ten. The gene calls are TRBV7-2 and TRBJ1-6; TRBD1 might be the D (6 bases). Trimming shortened V by 0 bases and J by 10 bases, and 13 bases separated the two germline ends. CDR1 SGHTA and CDR2 FQGNSA come from the germline V gene. The CDR3 extends over 15 amino acids. The DNA for the CDR3 is TGTGCCAGCAGCTTAGCTACAGGGCTGGGCTCACCCCTCCACTTT. As protein: CASSLATGLGSPLHF.

The chain employs TRBV7-2 and TRBJ2-1; a possible D gene is TRBD1 (7 bases). The germline V and J ends were trimmed by 7 bases and 9 bases, with 19 bases remaining between them. Germline V lookup: CDR1 SGHTA, CDR2 FQGNSA. The CDR3 covers 14 residues. As DNA, the CDR3 is TGTGCCAGCACCCGGGGGTGGGGGGACAGTGAGCAGTTCTTC. Translating it yields CASTRGWGDSEQFF.

In this sample, this clonotype turned up a few times. The rearrangement joins TRBV30 to TRBJ1-5; 7 bases fit TRBD1. There are 14 residues in the CDR3. V shed 0 bases and J 6 bases; nucleotides not matched to a gene: 5. Germline V gene sequence: CDR1 GTSNPN, CDR2 SVGIG (reference sequence). The CDR3 region is CAWSVKRDSQPQHF. The CDR3 DNA sequence: TGTGCCTGGAGTGTCAAAAGGGACAGTCAGCCCCAGCATTTT.

This clonotype showed up just a few times. The genes are TRBV6-6 and TRBJ1-1; D gene ambiguous. The germline gives CDR1 MNHNY, CDR2 SVGAGI (reference sequence). The V and J ends lost 6 bases and 7 bases respectively, with 18 bases between them. The CDR3 sequence is 14 residues long. CDR3 protein: CASRPIGLALEAFF. The CDR3 nucleotides read TGTGCCAGCAGACCGATCGGCCTAGCCCTTGAAGCTTTCTTT.

This clonotype was seen repeatedly, ten times or more. This chain links TRBV6-5 with TRBJ1-1; D perhaps matches TRBD1 (6 bases). With 7 bases removed from V and 6 bases from J, the gap between germline ends came to 9 bases. The CDR3 length is 11 residues. The V gene's germline CDR1 is MNHEY and CDR2 SVGAGI. The CDR3 region has the DNA TGTGCCAGCAAGGGGGTAGCTGAAGCTTTCTTT. Protein product: CASKGVAEAFF.

The gene calls are TRBV7-9 and TRBJ1-4; no clear D gene. Per germline, CDR1 SEHNR and CDR2 FQNEAQ (reference sequence). Trimming cost V 5 bases and J 1 base, with 11 bases left between them. This CDR3 has 15 residues. The CDR3 nucleotides are TGTGCCAGCAGCCCACCGACGGGAACTAATGAAAAACTGTTTTTT. The encoded protein is CASSPPTGTNEKLFF. Variable domain in full (rest from reference TRBV7-9 and TRBJ1-4): DTGVSQNPRHKITKRGQNVTFRCDPISEHNRLYWYRQTLGQGPEFLTYFQNEAQLEKSRLLSDRFSAERPKGSFSTLEIQRTEQGDSAMYLCASSPPTGTNEKLFFGSGTQLSVL.

The sample holds many counts of this clonotype. The chain joins TRBV11-2 to TRBJ2-1; D uncertain. CDR1 and CDR2 (germline): SGHAT, FQNNGV. The length of the CDR3 is 16 residues. V shed 8 bases and J shed 4 bases, with 21 bases lying between them. The chain's CDR3 is CASSKSGGQWYNEQFF. CDR3 coding DNA: TGTGCCAGCTCAAAGTCGGGTGGGCAGTGGTACAATGAGCAGTTCTTC.

The rearrangement joins TRBV12-3 or TRBV12-4 to TRBJ1-3, with 8 bases lining up with TRBD1. CDR3 length equals 14 residues. V shed 6 bases and J 2 bases; nucleotides not matched to a gene: 3. As DNA, the CDR3 is TGTGCCAGCAGGGGACAGGTAGCTGGAAACACCATATATTTT. Translating it yields CASRGQVAGNTIYF.

This clonotype appeared many times. V usage is TRBV11-2 and J usage is TRBJ1-4, with 10 bases fitting TRBD1. With 5 bases clipped from V and 5 bases from J, the junction kept 2 bases outside the gene matches. The germline CDR1 and CDR2 sequences are SGHAT and FQNNGV. CDR3 size: 14 residues. CDR3: CASSPGQGNEKLFF. The CDR3 DNA follows: TGTGCCAGCAGCCCGGGACAGGGGAATGAAAAACTGTTTTTT. The whole variable domain, filled in from reference TRBV11-2 and TRBJ1-4, reads EAGVAQSPRYKIIEKRQSVAFWCNPISGHATLYWYQQILGQGPKLLIQFQNNGVVDDSQLPKDRFSAERLKGVDSTLKIQPAKLEDSAVYLCASSPGQGNEKLFFGSGTQLSVL.

This clonotype occurred many times. This rearrangement joins TRBV20-1 to TRBJ2-2; weak D call: TRBD2 (7 bases). Germline-derived CDR1 and CDR2 are DFQATT and SNEGSKA (reference sequence). V was trimmed by 6 bases and J by 4 bases, leaving 18 bases between them. CDR3 length: 15 amino acids. The CDR3 here is CSANLGGPGTGELFF. CDR3 sequence (DNA): TGCAGTGCGAACCTGGGGGGGCCCGGCACCGGGGAGCTGTTTTTT.

This clonotype was counted only a few times. The chain recombines TRBV7-9 with TRBJ1-1; D may be TRBD1 (5 bases). V was clipped by 5 bases and J by 9 bases, with 16 bases between them. Per the germline V gene, CDR1 is SEHNR and CDR2 is FQNEAQ (reference sequence). The CDR3 has 13 residues. The CDR3 DNA is TGTGCCAGCAGCCTCACGGGGGTGGGGCAAGCTTTCTTT. Its translation is CASSLTGVGQAFF. The full variable domain, with the rest looked up from reference TRBV7-9 and TRBJ1-1, is DTGVSQNPRHKITKRGQNVTFRCDPISEHNRLYWYRQTLGQGPEFLTYFQNEAQLEKSRLLSDRFSAERPKGSFSTLEIQRTEQGDSAMYLCASSLTGVGQAFFGQGTRLTVV.

This clonotype has only a few counts. The V and J genes are TRBV7-9 and TRBJ1-1; D gene ambiguous. The V end was cut by 2 bases, the J end by 4 bases, with 8 bases between. This CDR3 is built from 13 residues. Germline assignment: CDR1 SEHNR and CDR2 FQNEAQ (reference sequence). CDR3 bases: TGTGCCAGCAGCTTACTGGGTAGCACTGAAGCTTTCTTT. As protein: CASSLLGSTEAFF.